This T cell receptor (beta chain) was retrieved from a study of shared clonotypes between healthy human individuals. Germline values: CDR1 SGHTA, CDR2 FQGNSA. The CDR3 loop spans 14 amino acids. V gave up 2 bases and J gave up 5 bases, with 12 bases separating them. Method: immunoSEQ multiplex PCR; TCRdb's copy keeps in-frame clones and lacks some. The table shows about a million clones, with around 76% occurring only once. This sequence originates from a man younger than 35 in good health. V is TRBV7-2 and J is TRBJ1-2; D is unclear. The specimen was memory CD4+ T cells sorted from blood. Subset in this sample: CD45RA-negative fraction. CDR3 protein: CASSLRMGGYGYTF. The CDR3 bases are TGTGCCAGCAGCTTAAGGATGGGTGGATATGGCTACACCTTC.